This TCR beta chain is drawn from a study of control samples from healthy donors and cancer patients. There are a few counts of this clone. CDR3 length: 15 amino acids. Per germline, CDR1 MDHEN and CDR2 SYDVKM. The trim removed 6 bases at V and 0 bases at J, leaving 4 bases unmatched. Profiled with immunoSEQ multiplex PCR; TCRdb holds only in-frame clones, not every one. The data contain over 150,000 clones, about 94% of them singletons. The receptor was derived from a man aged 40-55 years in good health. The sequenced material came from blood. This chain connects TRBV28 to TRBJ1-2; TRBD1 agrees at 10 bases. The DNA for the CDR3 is TGTGCCAGCAGCGGGACAGGGGCAGCTAACTATGGCTACACCTTC. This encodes CASSGTGAANYGYTF.